This T cell receptor beta chain was sequenced during a study of CD8+ T cells in alopecia areata. About the study: Treated patients were given 5 to 10 mg oral tofacitinib twice daily.

Study outcomes and limitations: There were also resident alphabeta T cells of normal skin sequenced in scalp samples.

Investigators isolated RNA and reverse transcribed it into cDNA to act as the sequencing template. TCRdb keeps only in-frame clones here, not all; method: immunoSEQ multiplex PCR. The table lists almost 250,000 clones, 67% of them singletons, with around 1.2% in the top ten. CDR1 is SGDLS, CDR2 YYNGEE, per germline. Trimming cost V 3 bases and J 4 bases, with 19 bases left between them. The CDR3 extends over 17 amino acids. Peripheral blood samples and lesional scalp punch biopsies were obtained from alopecia areata patients. Worth noting for this clone: No antigen is known for it.

The genes are TRBV9 and TRBJ2-2; D is unclear. This clonotype was sampled from a human donor with alopecia areata. This sample comprised CD4+ T cells sorted from blood, obtained at week 0. CDR3 DNA sequence: TGTGCCAGCAGCGCCACAGTGATTCCTACCCCCACCGGGGAGCTGTTTTTT. It encodes CASSATVIPTPTGELFF.